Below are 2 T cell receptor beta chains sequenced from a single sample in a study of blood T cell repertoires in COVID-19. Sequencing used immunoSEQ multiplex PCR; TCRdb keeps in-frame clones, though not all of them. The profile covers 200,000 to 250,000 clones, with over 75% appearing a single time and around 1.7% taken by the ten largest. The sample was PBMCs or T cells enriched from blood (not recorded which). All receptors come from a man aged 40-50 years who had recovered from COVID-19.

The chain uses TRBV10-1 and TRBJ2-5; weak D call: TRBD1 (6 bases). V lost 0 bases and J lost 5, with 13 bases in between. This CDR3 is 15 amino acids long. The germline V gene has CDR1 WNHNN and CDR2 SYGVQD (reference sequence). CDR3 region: CASSESRGNRETQYF. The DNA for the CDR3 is TGCGCCAGCAGTGAGTCGAGGGGGAATAGGGAGACCCAGTACTTC.

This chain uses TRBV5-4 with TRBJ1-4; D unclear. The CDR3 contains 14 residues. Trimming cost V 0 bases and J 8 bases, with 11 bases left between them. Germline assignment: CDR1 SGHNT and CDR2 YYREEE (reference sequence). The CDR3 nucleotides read TGTGCCAGCAGCTTGGCCACGAGGAGGGAAAAACTGTTTTTT. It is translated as CASSLATRREKLFF. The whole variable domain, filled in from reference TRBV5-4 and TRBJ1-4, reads ETGVTQSPTHLIKTRGQQVTLRCSSQSGHNTVSWYQQALGQGPQFIFQYYREEENGRGNFPPRFSGLQFPNYSSELNVNALELDDSALYLCASSLATRREKLFFGSGTQLSVL.